A selection of T cell receptor beta chains follows, all from one sample in a study of T cell responses to AZD1222 COVID-19 vaccine. TCRdb keeps only in-frame clones here, not all; method: immunoSEQ multiplex PCR. The sample shows about 140,000 clones, over 90% of them seen only once. The sequences come from peripheral blood, collected on day 0 of AZD1222 vaccination. The receptor set was obtained from an adult in good health. The CDR3 runs from the conserved cysteine through the conserved F or W. Fields, in order: V gene, J gene, clone size, D gene, CDR3 DNA, CDR3 protein. The D gene is left open where the match is weak. Clone size is given for some rows only: seen once, a few or many times, or a class if the clone is expanded.

>TRBV21-1|TRBJ2-1|-|-
TGTGCCAGCAGCATACAGACTAGCGGGGTCAATGAGCAGTTCTTC
CASSIQTSGVNEQFF
>TRBV19|TRBJ1-3|once|-
TGTGCCAGTAGACGCGGAAGCTCTGGAAACACCATATATTTT
CASRRGSSGNTIYF
>TRBV29-1|TRBJ2-1|once|TRBD2
TGCAGCGTTGATACGGGAGGGCGGGGTGAGCAGTTCTTC
CSVDTGGRGEQFF
>TRBV29-1|TRBJ2-1|-|TRBD2
TGCAGCGTTGAGATCGAGGCTAGCGGGAGTCGGTACAATGAGCAGTTCTTC
CSVEIEASGSRYNEQFF
>TRBV6-5|TRBJ2-1|-|-
TGTGCCAGCAGTTCGTCAGGACTCTCCAATGAGCAGTTCTTC
CASSSSGLSNEQFF
>TRBV7-2|TRBJ2-1|-|TRBD2
TGTGCCAGCAGCTTGGGGGGGGAATTAAACAATGAGCAGTTCTTC
CASSLGGELNNEQFF
>TRBV18|TRBJ1-6|-|-
TGTGCCAGCTCGGGGGACGTTTCTAATTCACCCCTCCACTTT
CASSGDVSNSPLHF
>TRBV6-4|TRBJ2-7|-|-
TGTGCCAGCATGACGGGACCTAGGAGCTCCTACGAGCAGTACTTC
CASMTGPRSSYEQYF
>TRBV6-5|TRBJ1-4|-|-
TGTGCCAGCAGTTACCTCGGGACACCGGAAGAAAAACTGTTTTTT
CASSYLGTPEEKLFF
>TRBV9|TRBJ1-1|once|-
TGTGCCAGCAGCGTAGGGGCTGTTAACACTGAAGCTTTCTTT
CASSVGAVNTEAFF
>TRBV7-9|TRBJ1-3|-|-
TGTGCCAGCAGCTTAGACTTGGACATTGGAAACACCATATATTTT
CASSLDLDIGNTIYF
>TRBV19|TRBJ1-5|-|TRBD1
TGTGCCAGTAGTCCCTGGACAGGGGAGAATCAGCCCCAGCATTTT
CASSPWTGENQPQHF
>TRBV1|TRBJ2-1|-|-
TGCACCAGCAGCCCCTCCGGGACTAGCGAGACGTCCTACAATGAGCAGTTCTTC
CTSSPSGTSETSYNEQFF
>TRBV4-1|TRBJ2-2|-|TRBD2
TGCGCCAGCAGCCAAGATCGGGAGGCTAGCGGGACTTACACCGGGGAGCTGTTTTTT
CASSQDREASGTYTGELFF
>TRBV9|TRBJ2-1|-|TRBD2
TGTGCCAGCAGCGTCTTTGGGGGGACTAGCGGGGACCTCTCCTACAATGAGCAGTTCTTC
CASSVFGGTSGDLSYNEQFF
>TRBV12-5|TRBJ1-5|-|-
TGTGCTAGTGGTTTGGCTTATCAGCCCCAGCATTTT
CASGLAYQPQHF
>TRBV2|TRBJ2-7|-|-
TGTGCCAGCAAACGGACAGAAGGCGAGCAGTACTTC
CASKRTEGEQYF
>TRBV6-5|TRBJ2-3|-|TRBD1
TGTGCCAGCAGTTACTCGACCGGACAGGGGCCAGATACGCAGTATTTT
CASSYSTGQGPDTQYF
>TRBV28|TRBJ1-1|-|-
TGTGCCAGCAAGGGGAGGAGGACTGAAGCTTTCTTT
CASKGRRTEAFF
>TRBV5-1|TRBJ1-3|once|-
TGCGCCAGCAGCCCCCCGGACGAATTTAGCTCTGGAAACACCATATATTTT
CASSPPDEFSSGNTIYF
>TRBV29-1|TRBJ2-5|-|TRBD1
TGCAGCGTCCTAGGACAGGAAGAGACCCAGTACTTC
CSVLGQEETQYF
>TRBV18|TRBJ1-2|-|-
TGTGCCAGCTCACCCCAGACAAACTATGGCTACACCTTC
CASSPQTNYGYTF
>TRBV20-1|TRBJ2-7|-|-
TGCAGTGCTAGTTCCGGGCTGACCTACGAGCAGTACTTC
CSASSGLTYEQYF
>TRBV14|TRBJ2-7|-|-
TGTGCCAGCAGCCAAGACACCTACGAGCAGTACTTC
CASSQDTYEQYF
>TRBV5-1|TRBJ2-1|-|-
TGCGCCAGCTCGCGGGAAATAGCGGAGTACTCCTACAATGAGCAGTTCTTC
CASSREIAEYSYNEQFF
>TRBV25-1|TRBJ1-3|-|-
TGTGCCAGCAGCTCAGGGGTATCTGGAAACACCATATATTTT
CASSSGVSGNTIYF
>TRBV11-2|TRBJ1-1|-|-
TGTGCCAGCAGCTTAGACGCGGGTCCCATGAACACTGAAGCTTTCTTT
CASSLDAGPMNTEAFF
>TRBV18|TRBJ1-2|-|-
TGTGCCAGCTCACCAGGGGGCAATGGCTACACCTTC
CASSPGGNGYTF